Sequencing of this T cell receptor (beta chain) was carried out in a study of blood T cell repertoires in COVID-19. Study-wide background: COVID-19 samples collected from the United States, Italy and Spain covered acute and convalescent phases. Nucleic acid was either cDNA or gDNA, and it came from T cells, B-cell-depleted T cells, or PBMCs.

Germline V CDR1 and CDR2: SGHAT, FQNNGV. The CDR3 spans 12 residues. A remark on this clone: Germline and junction disagree at one end, which may indicate a read error. The same CDR3 is also encoded by other DNA sequences in this sample.

Sequencing used immunoSEQ multiplex PCR; TCRdb keeps in-frame clones, though not all of them. The repertoire holds 300,000 to 350,000 clones, with roughly 90% as singletons. The genes are TRBV11-2 and TRBJ2-7, with no clear D. This receptor was identified in a woman in her seventies with COVID-19, enrolled during active disease. The specimen was peripheral blood. The CDR3 sequence: CASSPRSYEQYF. CDR3 bases: TGTGCCAGCAGTCCTCGCTCCTATGAGCAGTACTTC. Using reference TRBV11-2 and TRBJ2-7 for the parts outside the CDR3, the full variable domain is EAGVAQSPRYKIIEKRQSVAFWCNPISGHATLYWYQQILGQGPKLLIQFQNNGVVDDSQLPKDRFSAERLKGVDSTLKIQPAKLEDSAVYLCASSPRSYEQYFGPGTRLTVT.